These 28 T cell receptor beta chains were all obtained from the same sample, sequenced in a study of cytomegalovirus exposure and HLA in healthy donors. The PCR was carried out with 60 Vbeta primers and 13 Jbeta primers. Libraries were prepared by immunoSEQ multiplex PCR; TCRdb keeps only in-frame clonotypes and omits some of them. The sample comprises 170,000 or so clones, roughly 80% of which are singletons, and 1.3% to 1.5% rests with the top ten. Sequencing used PBMCs. Receptors were obtained from a woman in her twenties or thirties in good health and CMV-seronegative.

The chain has TRBV6-5 and TRBJ2-7; possibly TRBD1 for D (5 bases). Germline CDR1 reads MNHEY; CDR2 reads SVGAGI. Trimming took 0 bases from V and 3 from J, leaving 6 bases between them. The CDR3 spans 13 residues. Here the CDR3 reads CASSYSQGYEQYF. In DNA, the CDR3 is TGTGCCAGCAGTTACTCCCAGGGCTACGAGCAGTACTTC.

V gene TRBV19 combines with J gene TRBJ1-2; TRBD1 agrees at 7 bases. After removal of 5 bases from V and 6 bases from J, the junction contained 9 bases not matched to a gene. The germline V gene has CDR1 LNHDA and CDR2 SQIVND (reference sequence). This CDR3 has 14 residues. This chain's CDR3 is CASSGGGGADGYTF. CDR3 DNA sequence: TGTGCCAGTAGTGGAGGGGGCGGGGCCGATGGCTACACCTTC.

The chain joins TRBV7-9 to TRBJ1-5, with TRBD1 identical over 7 bases. The V gene end was trimmed by 5 bases and the J gene end by 2 bases; junction bases not matched to a gene: 6. This CDR3 is built from 15 residues. CDR1 is SEHNR, CDR2 FQNEAQ, per germline (reference sequence). The CDR3 reads CASSPQGLGNQPQHF. The DNA of the CDR3 is TGTGCCAGCAGCCCACAGGGGCTGGGCAATCAGCCCCAGCATTTT.

The chain has TRBV18 and TRBJ2-7; D is undetermined. Germline values: CDR1 KGHSH, CDR2 LQKENI. Between the trimmed V and J ends, which lost 1 base and 0 bases, there was a span of 10 bases. CDR3 size: 15 residues. The DNA for the CDR3 is TGTGCCAGCTCACCACTCACTTCGAGCTCCTACGAGCAGTACTTC. Translated: CASSPLTSSSYEQYF. The complete variable domain, with remaining parts taken from reference TRBV18 and TRBJ2-7, reads NAGVMQNPRHLVRRRGQEARLRCSPMKGHSHVYWYRQLPEEGLKFMVYLQKENIIDESGMPKERFSAEFPKEGPSILRIQQVVRGDSAAYFCASSPLTSSSYEQYFGPGTRLTVT.

This chain connects TRBV6-1 to TRBJ1-3; maybe TRBD1 (6 bases). CDR1 MNHNS and CDR2 SASEGT come from the germline V gene. The CDR3 covers 12 residues. The V and J ends lost 5 bases and 8 bases respectively, with 10 bases between them. CDR3: CASSHRVDTIYF. CDR3 DNA: TGTGCCAGCAGTCACAGGGTGGACACCATATATTTT.

The chain uses TRBV7-8 and TRBJ1-4; no definite D call. The germline V and J ends were trimmed by 2 bases and 8 bases, with 12 bases remaining between them. The germline gives CDR1 SGHVS, CDR2 FQNEAQ. The length of the CDR3 is 14 residues. CDR3 in amino acids: CASSLYSAREKLFF. The CDR3 DNA reads as TGTGCCAGCAGCTTATACAGTGCGAGAGAAAAACTGTTTTTT. Variable domain in full (rest from reference TRBV7-8 and TRBJ1-4): GAGVSQSPRYKVAKRGQDVALRCDPISGHVSLFWYQQALGQGPEFLTYFQNEAQLDKSGLPSDRFFAERPEGSVSTLKIQRTQQEDSAVYLCASSLYSAREKLFFGSGTQLSVL.

The genes are TRBV2 and TRBJ2-3, with a possible D match to TRBD1 (5 bases). V lost 4 bases to trimming and J lost 5 bases, with 13 bases between them. Looked up from germline, CDR1 is SNHLY and CDR2 is FYNNEI. The CDR3 extends over 14 amino acids. The CDR3 sequence: CASSGAGLLDTQYF. DNA for the CDR3: TGTGCCAGCAGTGGGGCAGGGCTACTAGATACGCAGTATTTT.

V usage is TRBV5-1 and J usage is TRBJ2-2, with TRBD2 as a possible D gene (5 bases). With 2 bases removed from V and 4 bases from J, the gap between germline ends came to 6 bases. Germline V gene lookup returns CDR1 SGHRS and CDR2 YFSETQ. The CDR3 consists of 13 residues. This chain's CDR3 is CASSFEGTGELFF. CDR3 nucleotides: TGCGCCAGCAGCTTCGAGGGCACCGGGGAGCTGTTTTTT.

The CDR3 coding sequence is TGTGCCAGCTCACCAAATACAGGGGAGGAAAAACTGTTTTTT. Its translation: CASSPNTGEEKLFF. J is TRBJ1-4 and V is TRBV18; the match to TRBD1 covers 7 bases. CDR1 and CDR2 from the germline V gene are KGHSH and LQKENI. Germline trimming cut 2 bases from V and 8 bases from J; bases unmatched to any gene: 5. The CDR3 spans 14 residues.

This chain uses TRBV7-6 with TRBJ1-1; D not certain. The V end was cut by 2 bases, the J end by 3 bases, with 7 bases between. The CDR3 length is 13 residues. CDR1 is SGHVS and CDR2 is FNYEAQ in the germline V gene. CDR3 protein: CASSLTGYTEAFF. The DNA of the CDR3 is TGTGCCAGCAGCTTAACCGGGTACACTGAAGCTTTCTTT.

CDR3 nucleotides: TGTGCCAGCAGCAATACCCGGGACAGGAACACTGAAGCTTTCTTT. Its protein is CASSNTRDRNTEAFF. J is TRBJ1-1 and V is TRBV5-6; the match to TRBD1 covers 7 bases. The CDR3 totals 15 residues. Trimming at V came to 4 bases and at J to 1 base, leaving 7 bases not matched to a gene. The germline V gene encodes CDR1 SGHDT and CDR2 YYEEEE.

This rearrangement joins TRBV6-1 to TRBJ2-7; 8 bases map to TRBD1. CDR1 and CDR2 (germline): MNHNS, SASEGT. The CDR3 length is 14 residues. Trimming cost V 7 bases and J 6 bases; bases outside gene matches: 11. The CDR3 loop is CASIKTGTGGEQYF. CDR3 nucleotides: TGTGCCAGCATTAAAACCGGGACAGGAGGCGAGCAGTACTTC.

This rearrangement joins TRBV19 to TRBJ2-6, with unresolved D. CDR3 length equals 16 residues. Germline V gives CDR1 LNHDA, CDR2 SQIVND (reference sequence). V was cut by 5 bases and J by 0 bases, with 11 bases left in between. The CDR3 DNA follows: TGTGCCAGTAGTCTCTCTTTTCGCTCTGGGGCCAACGTCCTGACTTTC. Amino acids: CASSLSFRSGANVLTF.

The rearrangement joins TRBV7-9 to TRBJ1-2; TRBD1 matches at 9 bases. The trim removed 1 base at V and 4 bases at J, leaving 1 base unmatched. Germline values: CDR1 SEHNR, CDR2 FQNEAQ (reference sequence). The CDR3 loop spans 14 amino acids. CDR3 protein: CASSLGDRVYGYTF. The CDR3 nucleotides are TGTGCCAGCAGCTTAGGGGACAGGGTCTATGGCTACACCTTC.

This chain joins TRBV20-1 and TRBJ2-5; D call uncertain. Per germline, CDR1 DFQATT and CDR2 SNEGSKA (reference sequence). Trimming removed 3 bases at V and 6 bases at J, with 5 bases between. This CDR3 contains 10 residues. CDR3 region: CSASGQTQYF. For the CDR3, the DNA is TGCAGTGCTAGCGGTCAGACCCAGTACTTC.

The chain carries TRBV13 and TRBJ2-6; the D gene is possibly TRBD1 (5 bases). Trimming removed 4 bases at V and 2 bases at J, with 15 bases between. CDR1 and CDR2 from the germline V gene are PRHDT and FYEKMQ (reference sequence). The CDR3 is 17 residues long. CDR3 bases: TGTGCCAGCAGCTCTATGACGTTCAGGGCTGGGGCCAACGTCCTGACTTTC. This gives the protein CASSSMTFRAGANVLTF.

In its sample, this clone was seen a few times. This sequence joins TRBV28 and TRBJ1-2; D is unclear. Looked up from germline, CDR1 is MDHEN and CDR2 is SYDVKM. The CDR3 length is 13 residues. The V gene lost 3 bases and the J gene lost 4 bases, with 9 bases spanning the gap. This CDR3 reads CASSFVRVYGYTF. CDR3 bases: TGTGCCAGCAGTTTCGTGAGGGTCTATGGCTACACCTTC.

The rearrangement links TRBV5-1 to TRBJ2-3; D uncertain. The CDR3 runs 14 residues. Deletions cut 0 bases from V and 0 bases from J, with 5 bases between. Germline V CDR1 and CDR2: SGHRS, YFSETQ. Written as DNA, the CDR3 is TGCGCCAGCAGCTTGGAAACTAGCACAGATACGCAGTATTTT. Its translation is CASSLETSTDTQYF.

The rearrangement joins TRBV11-1 to TRBJ1-1; D is unclear. Germline values: CDR1 SGHAT, CDR2 FQDESV (reference sequence). The V end lost 5 bases, the J end lost 1 base, and 11 bases lay between the germline ends. The CDR3 is 14 residues long. CDR3 in amino acids: CASSPPTANTEAFF. In DNA form, the CDR3 reads TGTGCCAGCAGCCCCCCCACAGCGAACACTGAAGCTTTCTTT.

This clone was found once. This chain joins TRBV5-1 and TRBJ1-4; the D is unclear. V dropped 4 bases and J dropped 5 bases, with 15 bases sitting between them. Germline loops: CDR1 SGHRS, CDR2 YFSETQ. CDR3 length equals 15 residues. CDR3 bases: TGCGCCAGCAGCCCCGGCGGCATATCAAATGAAAAACTGTTTTTT. Its protein is CASSPGGISNEKLFF.

A few counts support this clone. CDR3 nucleotide sequence: TGCGCCAGCAGCCCAACCTTGGGGGGTGGTAGTTTCGAGCAGTACTTC. This encodes CASSPTLGGGSFEQYF. V is TRBV5-1 and J is TRBJ2-7, with a possible D match to TRBD2 (6 bases). Trimming cost V 4 bases and J 6 bases, with 23 bases left between them. The CDR3 covers 16 residues. Per the germline V gene, CDR1 is SGHRS and CDR2 is YFSETQ. Variable domain in full (rest from reference TRBV5-1 and TRBJ2-7): KAGVTQTPRYLIKTRGQQVTLSCSPISGHRSVSWYQQTPGQGLQFLFEYFSETQRNKGNFPGRFSGRQFSNSRSEMNVSTLELGDSALYLCASSPTLGGGSFEQYFGPGTRLTVT.

The CDR3 loop is CASRYRGLNTEAFF. In nucleotides, the CDR3 is TGTGCCAGCAGGTACAGGGGATTGAACACTGAAGCTTTCTTT. The V call is TRBV4-2, the J call TRBJ1-1; 7 nucleotides align to TRBD1. Germline CDR1 LGHNA, CDR2 YNFKEQ. The CDR3 has 14 amino acids. V shed 6 bases and J 0 bases; nucleotides not matched to a gene: 4.

This chain connects TRBV9 to TRBJ1-1; no clear D. This CDR3 contains 16 residues. CDR1 is SGDLS, CDR2 YYNGEE, per germline. The germline V and J ends were trimmed by 5 bases and 4 bases, with 21 bases remaining between them. The CDR3 DNA reads TGTGCCAGCAGGGGCGAGGGAACCTTTGGTGTCACTGAAGCTTTCTTT. Protein product: CASRGEGTFGVTEAFF.

The rearrangement uses TRBV28 and TRBJ2-7; 9 nucleotides match TRBD2. Germline CDR1 and CDR2: MDHEN and SYDVKM. With V trimmed by 7 bases and J by 3 bases, 13 bases remained unmatched. The CDR3 runs 16 residues. CDR3 protein: CASTTPSSGVDYEQYF. CDR3 DNA sequence: TGTGCCAGCACAACCCCCTCTAGCGGGGTGGACTACGAGCAGTACTTC.

Remarks on this clone: The germline gene is not matched at one end of the junction; a read error may be the cause. The chain uses TRBV7-9 and TRBJ1-1; the match to TRBD1 covers 8 bases. This CDR3 has 12 amino acids. Germline assignment: CDR1 SEHNR and CDR2 FQNEAQ (reference sequence). CDR3 DNA: TGTTCCAGCAGCTTCATCGACAGGGGAGCTTTCTTT. It codes for CSSSFIDRGAFF.

V is TRBV19 and J is TRBJ1-1, with D perhaps TRBD1 (6 bases). This CDR3 spans 16 amino acids. Trimming shortened V by 6 bases and J by 0 bases, and 17 bases separated the two germline ends. CDR1 and CDR2 (germline): LNHDA, SQIVND (reference sequence). The CDR3 DNA is TGTGCCAGTAGCCTTCCCGAAACAGGGATGAACACTGAAGCTTTCTTT. Translated: CASSLPETGMNTEAFF.

The chain combines TRBV7-9 with TRBJ1-4; D gene ambiguous. Germline V lookup: CDR1 SEHNR, CDR2 FQNEAQ (reference sequence). CDR3 length: 17 amino acids. V was trimmed by 1 base and J by 0 bases, leaving 12 bases between them. CDR3 amino acids: CASSLGGGLATNEKLFF. CDR3 DNA sequence: TGTGCCAGCAGCTTAGGAGGTGGACTTGCAACTAATGAAAAACTGTTTTTT.

This chain links TRBV7-8 with TRBJ2-1; D is perhaps TRBD1 (6 bases). Between the trimmed V and J ends, which lost 1 base and 10 bases, there was a span of 11 bases. The CDR3 is made up of 13 amino acids. Germline values: CDR1 SGHVS, CDR2 FQNEAQ. CDR3 in DNA: TGTGCCAGCAGCTTAGGGGATGACAGGGAGCAGTTCTTC. This codes for CASSLGDDREQFF.